A selection of T cell receptor beta chains follows, all from one sample in a study of T cell repertoires in cytomegalovirus infection. TCRdb processed the reads anew with MiXCR; each CDR3 protein has one entry. The sample has 110,000 to 150,000 distinct CDR3 sequences, under 8% seen once. Sequenced sample: PBMCs. The source is a human donor in good health (CMV status not recorded). Some clones in this sample may be carry-over from other donors' samples. Both conserved end residues are part of each CDR3. The D gene is left open where the match is weak. Only some rows state a clone size, as once, few, many or a class for expanded clones.

d_gene | abundance | j_gene | v_gene | CDR3nt | CDR3aa
. | many | TRBJ2-3 | TRBV7-2 | TGTGCCAGCAGCTTGCGGGGTATGCAGTATTTT | CASSLRGMQYF
. | many | TRBJ1-1 | TRBV4-3 | TGCGCCAGCAGCCCCGACAAAGGACAGAACGCTTTCTTT | CASSPDKGQNAFF
. | . | TRBJ2-1 | TRBV7-2 | TGTGCCAGCGGCTCGGCAGGTGGTTCCTACAATGAGCAGTTCTTC | CASGSAGGSYNEQFF
TRBD1 | many | TRBJ1-2 | TRBV28 | TGTGCCAGCAGTTTCCTGCCGGGACAGGGGATGGGGGGCTACACCTTC | CASSFLPGQGMGGYTF
. | many | TRBJ1-4 | TRBV20-1 | TGCAGTGCTCGAGGACAAGACGCGGAAAAACTGTTTTTT | CSARGQDAEKLFF
TRBD2 | . | TRBJ2-3 | TRBV20-1 | TGCAGTGCGACGAGCGGGGCGGCCACAGATACGCAGTATTTT | CSATSGAATDTQYF
. | many | TRBJ2-2 | TRBV7-3 | TGTGCCAGCAGCCCTGGGGGGGCGACCGGGGAGCTGTTTTTT | CASSPGGATGELFF
. | many | TRBJ2-1 | TRBV6-2/TRBV6-3 | TGTGCCAGCAGTGGCCGTATGGTAGGGATCAATGAGCAGTTCTTC | CASSGRMVGINEQFF
. | . | TRBJ2-3 | TRBV29-1 | TGCAGCGTGGAAACTAGCCGGGGCACAGATACGCAGTATTTT | CSVETSRGTDTQYF
TRBD2 | many | TRBJ2-1 | TRBV7-2 | TGTGCCAGCTTGCCCGCGGGGGGGTTGCGAGGCAATGAGCAGTTCTTC | CASLPAGGLRGNEQFF
. | many | TRBJ2-7 | TRBV6-1 | TGTGCCAGCAGTCGGGACATCGAGAGCTACGAGCAGTACTTC | CASSRDIESYEQYF
. | many | TRBJ1-2 | TRBV7-2 | TGTGCCAGCAGCTTAGTCTCCCCCAGGCAGGGAGGAGGCTACACCTTC | CASSLVSPRQGGGYTF
. | many | TRBJ2-5 | TRBV11-2 | TGTGCCAGCAGCAGACCGATTAAGAAGACCCAGTACTTC | CASSRPIKKTQYF
TRBD1 | few | TRBJ1-5 | TRBV18 | TGTGCCAGCTCACCCCGGACAGGGGCTGGGAGCAATCAGCCCCAGCATTTT | CASSPRTGAGSNQPQHF
TRBD2 | . | TRBJ2-2 | TRBV7-2 | TGTGCCAGCAGTCCACTAGCGGCCACCGGGGAGCTGTTTTTT | CASSPLAATGELFF
. | many | TRBJ2-4 | TRBV6-2/TRBV6-3 | TGTGCCAGCAGACCCGAGGATCGGCTGGGGGTGGACATTCAGTACTTC | CASRPEDRLGVDIQYF
. | many | TRBJ2-2 | TRBV7-9 | TGTGCCAGCAGCCCAACCGGAACTCTCGGGGAGCTGTTTTTT | CASSPTGTLGELFF
TRBD2 | many | TRBJ2-5 | TRBV4-2 | TGTGCCAGCAGCCGTGCGGGGGAGCAAGAGACCCAGTACTTC | CASSRAGEQETQYF
TRBD2 | many | TRBJ2-3 | TRBV6-2/TRBV6-3 | TGTGCCAGCAGTCTGGGACTAGCGGGGGCCATGGCGCAGTATTTT | CASSLGLAGAMAQYF
. | many | TRBJ1-6 | TRBV12-3/TRBV12-4 | TGTGCCAGCGCCAAGACCCGATTCTATAATTCACCCCTCCACTTT | CASAKTRFYNSPLHF
TRBD1 | many | TRBJ2-3 | TRBV12-3/TRBV12-4 | TGTGCCAGCAGTCCCGGGACAGGGGACACAGATACGCAGTATTTT | CASSPGTGDTDTQYF
TRBD1 | few | TRBJ2-7 | TRBV29-1 | TGCAGCGTCTCCGGGACAGGGAGCGAGCAGTACTTC | CSVSGTGSEQYF
TRBD2 | few | TRBJ2-7 | TRBV28 | TGTGCCAGCAGTTTATTTGGTCTAGCGGGAAAATACGAGCAGTACTTC | CASSLFGLAGKYEQYF
. | many | TRBJ2-3 | TRBV6-1 | TGTGCCAGCAGTCTCGGGACTCTTACAAACACAGATACGCAGTATTTT | CASSLGTLTNTDTQYF
. | few | TRBJ1-1 | TRBV20-1 | TGCAGTGCTAGGGCCGGGACAACGAGATGGGTGGACACTGAAGCTTTCTTT | CSARAGTTRWVDTEAFF
. | many | TRBJ1-2 | TRBV5-1 | TGCGCCAGCAGCTTAGAAGACTATGGCTACACCTTC | CASSLEDYGYTF
. | . | TRBJ2-5 | TRBV4-1 | TGCGCCAGCAGCCAAGATAGGGCGGTTCAAGAGACCCAGTACTTC | CASSQDRAVQETQYF
. | many | TRBJ2-1 | TRBV4-1 | TGCGCCAGTATGCCCACTTTAGCGCGGGGATCGGGTGAGCAGTTCTTC | CASMPTLARGSGEQFF
TRBD1 | . | TRBJ1-3 | TRBV7-2 | TGTGCCAGCAGCTTATTAGGGACAGGGCTCCGGTCTGGAAACACCATATATTTT | CASSLLGTGLRSGNTIYF
. | . | TRBJ1-4 | TRBV2 | TGTGCCAGCAGTGAGGGGGGAAGCAGAGAAAAACTGTTTTTT | CASSEGGSREKLFF
. | many | TRBJ1-5 | TRBV7-2 | TGTGCCAGCAGCCCCCGGGGGGGGATCACCGAGCAGCCCCAGCATTTT | CASSPRGGITEQPQHF
. | many | TRBJ1-6 | TRBV12-3/TRBV12-4 | TGTGCCAGCAGTTTCCGGGGAACGAGGTCCTATAATTCACCCCTCCACTTT | CASSFRGTRSYNSPLHF
. | many | TRBJ1-1 | TRBV5-1 | TGCGCCAGCAGCCCGGGGGGGCCGAATGTGAACACTGAAGCTTTCTTT | CASSPGGPNVNTEAFF
. | many | TRBJ1-1 | TRBV2 | TGTGCCAGTGCCGGGGAGAGGAACACTGAAGCTTTCTTT | CASAGERNTEAFF
TRBD2 | many | TRBJ2-3 | TRBV28 | TGTGCCAGCAGTTTAGTTGCTAGCGGGTTCTATAGCACAGATACGCAGTATTTT | CASSLVASGFYSTDTQYF
. | many | TRBJ2-3 | TRBV6-1 | TGTGCCAGCAGTGACACCACAGATACGCAGTATTTT | CASSDTTDTQYF
. | many | TRBJ1-1 | TRBV7-6 | TGTGCCAGCAGCTTAGAGGGAAGGAACACTGAAGCTTTCTTT | CASSLEGRNTEAFF